Given below is one TCR beta chain in context. Between the trimmed V and J ends, which lost 6 bases and 1 base, there was a span of 9 bases. Germline V CDR1 and CDR2: MDHEN, SYDVKM. CDR3 length: 14 residues. The data derive from a study of blood T cell repertoires in COVID-19. Study as a whole: Spain, Italy and the United States supplied samples that represented acute and convalescent COVID-19.

Only in-frame clones appear in the TCRdb table, and some are missing; sequencing was by immunoSEQ multiplex PCR. The sample includes under 200,000 clones, 86% seen only once; the top ten take around 6%. The genes are TRBV28 and TRBJ1-4, with unresolved D. Sequences were obtained from PBMCs or T cells enriched from blood (not recorded which). This clonotype was obtained from a man aged 35-49 years with acute COVID-19. The CDR3 DNA sequence: TGTGCCAGCAGCCCCCGGGGAACTAATGAAAAACTGTTTTTT. Amino acid sequence: CASSPRGTNEKLFF.